This is a list of T cell receptor beta chains from one sample in a study of CD8 T cell repertoires and HIV-1 epitope variants. Sequencing used immunoSEQ multiplex PCR; TCRdb keeps in-frame clones, though not all of them. Found here are 5,500 or so clones, about 65% of them singletons; the top ten hold around two fifths. These receptors have no known antigen. The sequenced material came from cultured CD8+ T cells derived from PBMCs. These receptors all stem from a male donor with HIV. Both conserved end residues are part of each CDR3. D genes are given only for firm matches. Clone sizes are given selectively: once, few, many, or a class where the clone is expanded.

d_call: .
clone_size: .
v_call: TRBV27
j_call: TRBJ2-1
cdr3_aa: CASSLSVNNEQFF
cdr3_nt: TGTGCCAGCAGTTTATCCGTTAACAATGAGCAGTTCTTC

d_call: TRBD1
clone_size: .
v_call: TRBV28
j_call: TRBJ2-7
cdr3_aa: CASSLRTGGAYEQYF
cdr3_nt: TGTGCCAGCAGTTTGCGGACAGGGGGCGCCTACGAGCAGTACTTC

d_call: TRBD1
clone_size: .
v_call: TRBV7-9
j_call: TRBJ2-2
cdr3_aa: CASSYRGTGELFF
cdr3_nt: TGTGCCAGCAGCTACAGGGGAACCGGGGAGCTGTTTTTT

d_call: .
clone_size: .
v_call: TRBV11-2
j_call: TRBJ2-3
cdr3_aa: CASSYVTDTQYF
cdr3_nt: TGTGCCAGCAGCTACGTCACAGATACGCAGTATTTT

d_call: .
clone_size: .
v_call: TRBV15
j_call: TRBJ1-5
cdr3_aa: CATSRVDSNQPQHF
cdr3_nt: TGTGCCACCTCTAGGGTGGATAGCAATCAGCCCCAGCATTTT

d_call: .
clone_size: .
v_call: TRBV5-6
j_call: TRBJ2-5
cdr3_aa: CASTLAGVQETQYF
cdr3_nt: TGTGCCAGCACCCTAGCAGGCGTTCAAGAGACCCAGTACTTC

d_call: .
clone_size: .
v_call: TRBV28
j_call: TRBJ2-2
cdr3_aa: CASSLYDRNTGELFF
cdr3_nt: TGTGCCAGCAGTTTATATGACAGAAACACCGGGGAGCTGTTTTTT

d_call: TRBD1
clone_size: once
v_call: TRBV28
j_call: TRBJ2-7
cdr3_aa: CASRDSRTYEQYF
cdr3_nt: TGTGCCAGCCGGGACAGCCGTACTTACGAGCAGTACTTC

d_call: .
clone_size: few
v_call: TRBV4-3
j_call: TRBJ2-5
cdr3_aa: CASSSLLTETQYF
cdr3_nt: TGCGCCAGCAGCTCCCTTCTCACGGAGACCCAGTACTTC

d_call: .
clone_size: once
v_call: TRBV15
j_call: TRBJ1-2
cdr3_aa: CATSRPPPVDYGYTF
cdr3_nt: TGTGCCACCAGCAGACCACCCCCGGTAGACTATGGCTACACCTTC

d_call: .
clone_size: few
v_call: TRBV28
j_call: TRBJ1-5
cdr3_aa: CASSPVGETNQPQHF
cdr3_nt: TGTGCCAGCAGCCCCGTCGGGGAGACAAATCAGCCCCAGCATTTT

d_call: TRBD1
clone_size: medium-sized
v_call: TRBV5-6
j_call: TRBJ2-7
cdr3_aa: CASSLQGDYEQYF
cdr3_nt: TGTGCCAGCAGCTTACAGGGGGACTACGAGCAGTACTTC

d_call: .
clone_size: .
v_call: TRBV7-8
j_call: TRBJ2-1
cdr3_aa: CASSLVIGRSSYNEQFF
cdr3_nt: TGTGCCAGCAGCTTAGTAATCGGCAGGTCCTCCTACAATGAGCAGTTCTTC

d_call: .
clone_size: .
v_call: TRBV6-6
j_call: TRBJ2-7
cdr3_aa: CASSSLGVAAYEQYF
cdr3_nt: TGTGCCAGCAGTTCACTCGGGGTAGCGGCCTACGAGCAGTACTTC

d_call: TRBD2
clone_size: .
v_call: TRBV27
j_call: TRBJ2-1
cdr3_aa: CASRWDYATNEQFF
cdr3_nt: TGTGCCAGCAGGTGGGACTATGCAACGAATGAGCAGTTCTTC

d_call: .
clone_size: few
v_call: TRBV27
j_call: TRBJ2-7
cdr3_aa: CASSRGPSYEQYF
cdr3_nt: TGTGCCAGCAGTAGGGGTCCTTCCTACGAGCAGTACTTC

d_call: .
clone_size: .
v_call: TRBV5-1
j_call: TRBJ2-3
cdr3_aa: CASSLAPVRTDTQYF
cdr3_nt: TGCGCCAGCAGCTTGGCCCCCGTTCGCACAGATACGCAGTATTTT

d_call: .
clone_size: few
v_call: TRBV2
j_call: TRBJ2-5
cdr3_aa: CASSSAGIDQETQYF
cdr3_nt: TGTGCCAGCAGCTCCGCCGGGATAGATCAAGAGACCCAGTACTTC

d_call: TRBD2
clone_size: .
v_call: TRBV9
j_call: TRBJ2-1
cdr3_aa: CASSGSPFPTSGGPWSYNEQFF
cdr3_nt: TGTGCCAGCAGCGGTAGTCCCTTCCCGACTAGCGGGGGGCCTTGGTCCTACAATGAGCAGTTCTTC

d_call: TRBD1
clone_size: .
v_call: TRBV6-1
j_call: TRBJ1-5
cdr3_aa: CASSEALRWRGGQINQPQHF
cdr3_nt: TGTGCCAGCAGTGAAGCGCTTCGGTGGCGGGGGGGACAGATCAATCAGCCCCAGCATTTT

d_call: .
clone_size: .
v_call: TRBV6-5
j_call: TRBJ2-3
cdr3_aa: CASSYRGDTQYF
cdr3_nt: TGTGCCAGCAGTTACCGGGGGGATACGCAGTATTTT

d_call: .
clone_size: few
v_call: TRBV6-1
j_call: TRBJ1-2
cdr3_aa: CASSDGLNYGYTF
cdr3_nt: TGTGCCAGCAGCGACGGCCTAAACTATGGCTACACCTTC

d_call: .
clone_size: .
v_call: TRBV7-9
j_call: TRBJ2-7
cdr3_aa: CASSSVVREQYF
cdr3_nt: TGTGCCAGCAGCTCAGTGGTACGCGAGCAGTACTTC

d_call: .
clone_size: large
v_call: TRBV2
j_call: TRBJ2-1
cdr3_aa: CASSEGGTLNEQFF
cdr3_nt: TGTGCCAGCAGTGAGGGGGGGACATTGAATGAGCAGTTCTTC

d_call: TRBD1
clone_size: .
v_call: TRBV28
j_call: TRBJ1-3
cdr3_aa: CASSLLLAGTDSGNTIYF
cdr3_nt: TGTGCCAGCAGTTTATTACTCGCCGGGACAGACTCTGGAAACACCATATATTTT

d_call: TRBD1
clone_size: .
v_call: TRBV4-1
j_call: TRBJ2-1
cdr3_aa: CASTRQDRGYNEQFF
cdr3_nt: TGCGCCAGCACCCGGCAGGACAGGGGCTACAATGAGCAGTTCTTC

d_call: .
clone_size: .
v_call: TRBV7-2
j_call: TRBJ2-7
cdr3_aa: CASSADRSSYEQYF
cdr3_nt: TGTGCCAGCAGCGCAGACAGGAGCTCCTACGAGCAGTACTTC

d_call: .
clone_size: .
v_call: TRBV15
j_call: TRBJ2-1
cdr3_aa: CATSTKAADNEQFF
cdr3_nt: TGTGCCACCAGCACAAAAGCGGCAGACAATGAGCAGTTCTTC

d_call: .
clone_size: .
v_call: TRBV11-3
j_call: TRBJ2-5
cdr3_aa: CASSSPDGGEETQYF
cdr3_nt: TGTGCCAGCAGCTCCCCTGACGGGGGAGAAGAGACCCAGTACTTC

d_call: .
clone_size: .
v_call: TRBV2
j_call: TRBJ2-2
cdr3_aa: CASKSTYANTGELFF
cdr3_nt: TGTGCCAGCAAGTCAACATACGCGAACACCGGGGAGCTGTTTTTT

d_call: .
clone_size: .
v_call: TRBV6-5
j_call: TRBJ2-7
cdr3_aa: CASSYGGGEQYF
cdr3_nt: TGTGCCAGCAGTTACGGGGGAGGCGAGCAGTACTTC

d_call: TRBD2
clone_size: .
v_call: TRBV4-2
j_call: TRBJ2-7
cdr3_aa: CASSQDVAGASEQYF
cdr3_nt: TGTGCCAGCAGCCAAGATGTGGCGGGAGCATCCGAGCAGTACTTC